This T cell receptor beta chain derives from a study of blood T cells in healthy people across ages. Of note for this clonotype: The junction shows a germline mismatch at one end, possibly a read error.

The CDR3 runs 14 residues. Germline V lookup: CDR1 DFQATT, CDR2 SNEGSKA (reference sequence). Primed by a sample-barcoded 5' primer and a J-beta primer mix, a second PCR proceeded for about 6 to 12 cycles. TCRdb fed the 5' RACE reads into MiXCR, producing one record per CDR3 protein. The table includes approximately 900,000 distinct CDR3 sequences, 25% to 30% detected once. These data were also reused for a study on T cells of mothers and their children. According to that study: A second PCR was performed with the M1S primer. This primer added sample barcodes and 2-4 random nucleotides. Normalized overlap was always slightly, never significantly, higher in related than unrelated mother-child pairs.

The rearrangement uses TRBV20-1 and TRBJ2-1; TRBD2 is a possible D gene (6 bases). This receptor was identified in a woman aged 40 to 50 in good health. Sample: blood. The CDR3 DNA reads TGCAGTGCTCGCGACGGGGACTCCTACAATGGGCAGTTCTTC. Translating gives CSARDGDSYNGQFF.